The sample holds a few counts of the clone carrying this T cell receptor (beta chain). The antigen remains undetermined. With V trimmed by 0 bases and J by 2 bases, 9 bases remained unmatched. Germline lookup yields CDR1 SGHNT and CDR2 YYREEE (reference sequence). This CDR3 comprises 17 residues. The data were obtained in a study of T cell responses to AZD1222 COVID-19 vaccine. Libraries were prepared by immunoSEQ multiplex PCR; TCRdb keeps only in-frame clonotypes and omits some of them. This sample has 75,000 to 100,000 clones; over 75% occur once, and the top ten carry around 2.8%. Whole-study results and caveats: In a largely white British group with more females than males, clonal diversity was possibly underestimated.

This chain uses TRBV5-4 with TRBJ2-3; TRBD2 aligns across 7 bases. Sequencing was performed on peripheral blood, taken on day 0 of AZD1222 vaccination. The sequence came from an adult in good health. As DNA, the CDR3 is TGTGCCAGCAGCTTGGAAGCGGGGTCCGTAAACACAGATACGCAGTATTTT. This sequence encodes CASSLEAGSVNTDTQYF.